Given below is one TCR beta chain in context. Its antigen is still unknown. The data were obtained in a study of cytomegalovirus exposure and HLA in healthy donors. V lost 5 bases, J lost 5 bases, and 18 bases lay in between. Germline V lookup: CDR1 MNHEY, CDR2 SMNVEV (reference sequence). This CDR3 has 15 residues. This PCR relied on a set of 60 Vbeta primers and 13 Jbeta primers. In the original processing: Around 11 million of some 80 million unique TCR beta chains were shared, per a later count. The assay was immunoSEQ multiplex PCR, and TCRdb's table has in-frame clones only and misses some. The D gene and trimming were derived from the DNA, and the V and J assignments and clone size from that table. The data show about 140,000 clones, with over 75% seen just once and over 0.95% held by the top ten. Study-wide results and limits: When a later analysis was performed, an Asian-associated ancestry cluster reportedly had fewer N-insertions than the approximately 680-donor mean. The records held CMV serostatus as the only immune exposure information. Follow-up analysis found HLA locus-dependent TCR association rates, highest for DRB1 and lowest for HLA-C.

The chain uses TRBV27 and TRBJ1-2; unclear D gene. Sequenced sample: PBMCs. The receptor was derived from a female donor in good health and CMV-seronegative. CDR3 coding DNA: TGTGCCAGCAGTCCCCTCGAGCGGAGGATGTATGGCTACACCTTC. It translates to CASSPLERRMYGYTF.